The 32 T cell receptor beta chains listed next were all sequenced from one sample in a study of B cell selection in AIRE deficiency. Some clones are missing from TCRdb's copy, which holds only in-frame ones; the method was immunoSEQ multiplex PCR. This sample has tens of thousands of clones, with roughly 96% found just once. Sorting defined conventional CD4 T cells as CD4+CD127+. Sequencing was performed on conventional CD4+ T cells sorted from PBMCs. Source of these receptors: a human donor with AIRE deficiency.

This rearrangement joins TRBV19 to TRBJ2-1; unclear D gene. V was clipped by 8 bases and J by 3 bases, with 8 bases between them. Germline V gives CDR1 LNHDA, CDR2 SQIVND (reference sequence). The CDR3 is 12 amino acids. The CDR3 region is CASGRVYNEQFF. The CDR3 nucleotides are TGTGCCAGTGGACGGGTCTACAATGAGCAGTTCTTC.

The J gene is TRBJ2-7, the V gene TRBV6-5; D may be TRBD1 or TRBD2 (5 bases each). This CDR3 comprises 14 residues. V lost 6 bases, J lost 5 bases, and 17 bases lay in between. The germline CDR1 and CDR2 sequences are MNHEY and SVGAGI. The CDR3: CASSSTGRNDEQYF. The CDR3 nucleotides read TGTGCCAGCAGCTCCACGGGACGGAATGACGAGCAGTACTTC.

CDR3 sequence (DNA): TGTGCCAGCAGTGAATCAGGAGGAGATGAAAAACTGTTTTTT. As protein: CASSESGGDEKLFF. The chain carries TRBV2 and TRBJ1-4; no reliable D call. This CDR3 comprises 14 residues. Germline values: CDR1 SNHLY, CDR2 FYNNEI. V was cut by 2 bases and J by 6 bases, with 10 bases left in between.

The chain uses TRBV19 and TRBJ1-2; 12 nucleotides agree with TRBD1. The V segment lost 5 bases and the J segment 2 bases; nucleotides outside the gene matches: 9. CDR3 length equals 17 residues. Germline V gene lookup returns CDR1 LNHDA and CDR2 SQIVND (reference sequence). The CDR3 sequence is CASSPHGTGGENYGYTF. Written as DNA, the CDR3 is TGTGCCAGTAGTCCACACGGGACAGGGGGCGAAAACTATGGCTACACCTTC.

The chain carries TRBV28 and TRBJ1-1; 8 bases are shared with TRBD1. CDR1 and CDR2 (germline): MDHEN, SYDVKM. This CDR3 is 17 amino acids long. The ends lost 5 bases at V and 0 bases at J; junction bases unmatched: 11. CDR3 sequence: CASSHRPGGFMNTEAFF. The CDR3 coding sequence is TGTGCCAGCAGTCACCGACCAGGGGGCTTCATGAACACTGAAGCTTTCTTT.

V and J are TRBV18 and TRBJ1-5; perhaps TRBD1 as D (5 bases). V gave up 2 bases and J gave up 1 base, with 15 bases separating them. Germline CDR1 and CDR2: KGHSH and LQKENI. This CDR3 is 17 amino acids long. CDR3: CASSPTGGGSSNQPQHF. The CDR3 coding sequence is TGTGCCAGCTCACCAACCGGGGGAGGGTCGAGCAATCAGCCCCAGCATTTT.

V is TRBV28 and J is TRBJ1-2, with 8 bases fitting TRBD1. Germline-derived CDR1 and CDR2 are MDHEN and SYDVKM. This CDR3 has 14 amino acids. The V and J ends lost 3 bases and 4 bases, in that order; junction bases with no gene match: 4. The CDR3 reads CASSFPGGGYGYTF. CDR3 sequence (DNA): TGTGCCAGCAGTTTCCCAGGGGGCGGCTATGGCTACACCTTC.

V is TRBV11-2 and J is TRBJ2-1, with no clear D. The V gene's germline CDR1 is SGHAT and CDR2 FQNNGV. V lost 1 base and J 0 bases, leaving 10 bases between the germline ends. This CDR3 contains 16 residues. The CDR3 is CASSLGADSSYNEQFF. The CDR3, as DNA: TGTGCCAGCAGCTTAGGAGCTGATAGCTCCTACAATGAGCAGTTCTTC. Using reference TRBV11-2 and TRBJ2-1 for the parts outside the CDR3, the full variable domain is EAGVAQSPRYKIIEKRQSVAFWCNPISGHATLYWYQQILGQGPKLLIQFQNNGVVDDSQLPKDRFSAERLKGVDSTLKIQPAKLEDSAVYLCASSLGADSSYNEQFFGPGTRLTVL.

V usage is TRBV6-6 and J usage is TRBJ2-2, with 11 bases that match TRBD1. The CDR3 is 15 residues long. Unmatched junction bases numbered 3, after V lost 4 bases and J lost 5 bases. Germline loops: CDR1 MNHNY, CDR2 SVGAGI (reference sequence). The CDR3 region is CASSLGQGGTGELFF. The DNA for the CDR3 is TGTGCCAGCAGTTTGGGACAGGGGGGAACCGGGGAGCTGTTTTTT.

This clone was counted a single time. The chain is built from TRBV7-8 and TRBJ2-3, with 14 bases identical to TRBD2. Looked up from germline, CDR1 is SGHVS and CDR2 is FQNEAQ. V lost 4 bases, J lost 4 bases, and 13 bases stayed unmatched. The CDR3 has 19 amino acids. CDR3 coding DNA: TGTGCCAGCAGCTATAGCGGCCGACTAGCGGGAGGGCCCTCAGATACGCAGTATTTT. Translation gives CASSYSGRLAGGPSDTQYF.

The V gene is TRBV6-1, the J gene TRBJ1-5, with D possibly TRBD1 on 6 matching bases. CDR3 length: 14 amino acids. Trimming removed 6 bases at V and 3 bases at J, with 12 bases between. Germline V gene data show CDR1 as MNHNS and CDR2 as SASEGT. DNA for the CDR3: TGTGCCAGCAGGGACAGTCCCCCCAATCAGCCCCAGCATTTT. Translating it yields CASRDSPPNQPQHF.

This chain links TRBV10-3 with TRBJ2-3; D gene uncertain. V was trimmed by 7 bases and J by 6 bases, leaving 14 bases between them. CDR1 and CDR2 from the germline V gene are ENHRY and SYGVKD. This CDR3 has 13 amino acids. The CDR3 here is CAITQFFGDTQYF. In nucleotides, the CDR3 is TGTGCCATCACCCAATTCTTTGGGGATACGCAGTATTTT.

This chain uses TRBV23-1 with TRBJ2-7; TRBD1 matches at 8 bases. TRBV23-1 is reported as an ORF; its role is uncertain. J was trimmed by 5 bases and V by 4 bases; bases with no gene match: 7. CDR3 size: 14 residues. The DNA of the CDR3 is TGCGCCAGCAGTCGACGACAGGGGAGCCACGAGCAGTACTTC. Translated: CASSRRQGSHEQYF.

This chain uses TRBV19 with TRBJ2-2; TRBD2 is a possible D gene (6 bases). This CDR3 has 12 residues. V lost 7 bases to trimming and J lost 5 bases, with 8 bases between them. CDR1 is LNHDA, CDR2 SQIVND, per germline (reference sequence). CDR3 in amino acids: CASNGGTGELFF. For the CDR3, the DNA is TGTGCCAGTAACGGGGGTACCGGGGAGCTGTTTTTT.

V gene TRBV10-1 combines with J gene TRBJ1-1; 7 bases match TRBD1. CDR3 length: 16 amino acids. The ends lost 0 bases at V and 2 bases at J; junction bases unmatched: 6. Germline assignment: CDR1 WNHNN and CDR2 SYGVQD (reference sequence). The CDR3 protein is CASSESWGTVNTEAFF. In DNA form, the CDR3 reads TGCGCCAGCAGTGAGTCCTGGGGGACAGTCAACACTGAAGCTTTCTTT.

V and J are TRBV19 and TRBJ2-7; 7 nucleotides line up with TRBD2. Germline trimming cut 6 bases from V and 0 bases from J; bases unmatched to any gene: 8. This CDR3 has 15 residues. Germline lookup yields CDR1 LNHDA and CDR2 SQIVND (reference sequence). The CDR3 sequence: CASSLVASGSYEQYF. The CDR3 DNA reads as TGTGCCAGTAGCCTCGTGGCTAGCGGCTCCTACGAGCAGTACTTC. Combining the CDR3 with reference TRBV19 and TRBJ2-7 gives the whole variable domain DGGITQSPKYLFRKEGQNVTLSCEQNLNHDAMYWYRQDPGQGLRLIYYSQIVNDFQKGDIAEGYSVSREKKESFPLTVTSAQKNPTAFYLCASSLVASGSYEQYFGPGTRLTVT.

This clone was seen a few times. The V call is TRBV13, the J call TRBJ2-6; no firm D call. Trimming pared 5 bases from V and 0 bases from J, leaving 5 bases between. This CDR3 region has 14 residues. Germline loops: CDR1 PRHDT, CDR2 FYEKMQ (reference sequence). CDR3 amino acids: CASSTNSGANVLTF. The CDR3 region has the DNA TGTGCCAGCAGCACAAACTCTGGGGCCAACGTCCTGACTTTC.

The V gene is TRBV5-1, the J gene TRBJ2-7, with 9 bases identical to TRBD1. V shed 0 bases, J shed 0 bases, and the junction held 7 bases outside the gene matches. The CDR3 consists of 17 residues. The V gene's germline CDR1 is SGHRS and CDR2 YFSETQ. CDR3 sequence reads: CASSLGTGTGTSYEQYF. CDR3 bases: TGCGCCAGCAGCTTGGGAACCGGGACAGGGACCTCCTACGAGCAGTACTTC.

CDR3 sequence (DNA): TGTGCCAGTAGTACTGTGACAGGGGCAGGTTCAGATACGCAGTATTTT. Its protein product is CASSTVTGAGSDTQYF. The chain couples TRBV19 to TRBJ2-3, with 8 bases that match TRBD1. Germline V CDR1 and CDR2: LNHDA, SQIVND (reference sequence). The CDR3 extends over 16 amino acids. V dropped 4 bases and J dropped 4; count of bases not matched to a gene: 10.

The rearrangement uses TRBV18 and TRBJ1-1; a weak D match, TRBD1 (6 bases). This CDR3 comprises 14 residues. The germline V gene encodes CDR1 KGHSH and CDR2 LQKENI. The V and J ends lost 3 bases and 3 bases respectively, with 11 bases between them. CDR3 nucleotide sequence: TGTGCCAGCTCACCTTCCGGACAGTACACTGAAGCTTTCTTT. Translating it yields CASSPSGQYTEAFF.

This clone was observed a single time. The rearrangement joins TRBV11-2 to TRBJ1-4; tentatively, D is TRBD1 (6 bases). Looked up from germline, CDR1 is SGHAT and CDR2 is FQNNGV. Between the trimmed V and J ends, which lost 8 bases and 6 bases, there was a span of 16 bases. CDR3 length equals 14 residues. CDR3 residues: CASSSWGADEKLFF. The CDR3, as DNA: TGTGCCAGCTCTTCTTGGGGGGCTGATGAAAAACTGTTTTTT.

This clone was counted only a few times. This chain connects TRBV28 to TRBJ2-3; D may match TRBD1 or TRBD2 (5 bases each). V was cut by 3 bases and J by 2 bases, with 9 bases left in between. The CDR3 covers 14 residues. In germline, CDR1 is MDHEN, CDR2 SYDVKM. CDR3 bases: TGTGCCAGCAGTTTCCCAGGGACCACAGATACGCAGTATTTT. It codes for CASSFPGTTDTQYF.

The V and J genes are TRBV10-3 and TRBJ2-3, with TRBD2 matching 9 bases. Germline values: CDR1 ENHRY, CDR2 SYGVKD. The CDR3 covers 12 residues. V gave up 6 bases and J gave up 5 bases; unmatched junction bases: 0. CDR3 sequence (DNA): TGTGCCATCAGGACTAGCGGAGATACGCAGTATTTT. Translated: CAIRTSGDTQYF.

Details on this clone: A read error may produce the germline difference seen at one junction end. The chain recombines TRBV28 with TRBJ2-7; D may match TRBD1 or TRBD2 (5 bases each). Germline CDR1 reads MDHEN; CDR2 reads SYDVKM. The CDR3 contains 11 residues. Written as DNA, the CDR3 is TGTGCCAGCACCACCCCCGGGACCGCATTTTTC. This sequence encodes CASTTPGTAFF.

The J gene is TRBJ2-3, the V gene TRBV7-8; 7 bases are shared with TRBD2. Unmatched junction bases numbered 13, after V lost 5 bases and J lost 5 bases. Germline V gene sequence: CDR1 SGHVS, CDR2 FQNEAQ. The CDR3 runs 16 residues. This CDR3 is CASSISIGLGIDTQYF. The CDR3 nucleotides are TGTGCCAGCAGCATTTCTATTGGACTAGGGATAGATACGCAGTATTTT.

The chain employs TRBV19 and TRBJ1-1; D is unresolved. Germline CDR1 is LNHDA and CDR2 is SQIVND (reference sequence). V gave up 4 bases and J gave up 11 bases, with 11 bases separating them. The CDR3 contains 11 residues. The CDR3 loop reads CASSSKRLAFF. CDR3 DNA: TGTGCCAGTAGTAGTAAGCGGTTGGCTTTCTTT.

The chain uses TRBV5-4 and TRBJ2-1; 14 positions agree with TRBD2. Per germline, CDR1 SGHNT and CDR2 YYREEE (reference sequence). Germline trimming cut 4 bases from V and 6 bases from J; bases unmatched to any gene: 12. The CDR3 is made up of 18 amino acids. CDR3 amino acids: CASSGLAGGPFGGNEQFF. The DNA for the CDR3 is TGTGCCAGCAGCGGACTAGCGGGAGGACCATTCGGGGGCAATGAGCAGTTCTTC.

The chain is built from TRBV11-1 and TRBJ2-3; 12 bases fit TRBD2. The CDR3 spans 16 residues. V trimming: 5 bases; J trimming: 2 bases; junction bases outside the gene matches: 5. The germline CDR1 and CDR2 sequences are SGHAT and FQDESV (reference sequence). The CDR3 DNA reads TGTGCCAGCAGCCTCGGGACTAGCGGGCTCACAGATACGCAGTATTTT. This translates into CASSLGTSGLTDTQYF.

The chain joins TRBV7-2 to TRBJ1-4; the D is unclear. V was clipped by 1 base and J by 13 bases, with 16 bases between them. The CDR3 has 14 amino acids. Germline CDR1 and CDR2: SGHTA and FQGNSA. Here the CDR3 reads CASSLVGRTPLLFF. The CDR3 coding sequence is TGTGCCAGCAGCTTAGTGGGAAGGACCCCTCTACTGTTTTTT.

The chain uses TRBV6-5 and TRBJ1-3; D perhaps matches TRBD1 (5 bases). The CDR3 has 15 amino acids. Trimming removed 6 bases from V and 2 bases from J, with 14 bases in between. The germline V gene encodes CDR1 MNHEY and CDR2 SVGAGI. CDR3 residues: CASSQRGGTGNTIYF. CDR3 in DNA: TGTGCCAGCAGCCAAAGGGGCGGCACTGGAAACACCATATATTTT.

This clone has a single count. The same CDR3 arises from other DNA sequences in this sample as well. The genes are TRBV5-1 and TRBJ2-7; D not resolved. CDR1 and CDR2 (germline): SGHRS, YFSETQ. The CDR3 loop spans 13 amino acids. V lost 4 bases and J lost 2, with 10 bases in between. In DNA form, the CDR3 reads TGCGCCAGCAGCCCGGACGGAACCTACGAGCAGTACTTC. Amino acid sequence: CASSPDGTYEQYF.

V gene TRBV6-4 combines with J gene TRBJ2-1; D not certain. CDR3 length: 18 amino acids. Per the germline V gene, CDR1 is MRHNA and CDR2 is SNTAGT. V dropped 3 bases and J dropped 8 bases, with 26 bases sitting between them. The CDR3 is CASSESARSQWVPDEQFF. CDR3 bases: TGTGCCAGCAGTGAATCTGCTAGAAGCCAATGGGTCCCGGATGAGCAGTTCTTC.